The 21 T cell receptor beta chains below were found in one sample sequenced in a study of cytomegalovirus exposure and HLA in healthy donors. PCR employed 60 Vbeta and 13 Jbeta primers. Produced via immunoSEQ multiplex PCR; TCRdb's table is partial and in-frame only. Counted here are about 140,000 clones, less than 85% occurring once; the ten biggest clones make up about 1.5%. Sequenced material: PBMCs. The receptors originated from a man aged 35-49 years in good health and CMV-seronegative.

This clone has a single count. V and J are TRBV7-2 and TRBJ1-2; D gene uncertain. Trimming pared 1 base from V and 3 bases from J, leaving 9 bases between. The CDR3 spans 14 residues. Germline V gene data show CDR1 as SGHTA and CDR2 as FQGNSA. CDR3 nucleotide sequence: TGTGCCAGCAGCTTAGGAGGCAATTACTATGGCTACACCTTC. It yields the protein CASSLGGNYYGYTF.

This chain links TRBV5-1 with TRBJ2-5; 8 bases fit TRBD2. The end of the DNA is better explained by TRBJ2-7, so the J call may be wrong. CDR3 length: 14 residues. The V gene's germline CDR1 is SGHRS and CDR2 YFSETQ. CDR3 in amino acids: CASSSPGGAYEQYF. Written as DNA, the CDR3 is TGCGCCAGCAGCTCACCCGGGGGGGCCTACGAGCAGTACTTC.

The V call is TRBV6-1, the J call TRBJ1-5; 9 positions agree with TRBD1. Germline V lookup: CDR1 MNHNS, CDR2 SASEGT. V shed 1 base and J 3 bases; nucleotides not matched to a gene: 1. CDR3 size: 15 residues. The CDR3 region has the DNA TGTGCCAGCAGTGAAGGGACAGGGGTCAATCAGCCCCAGCATTTT. It specifies CASSEGTGVNQPQHF.

This clone came up a few times. The DNA of the CDR3 is TGTGCCAGCAGTTTTTCAGGGGGGAATGAAAAACTGTTTTTT. Residues: CASSFSGGNEKLFF. The chain joins TRBV6-5 to TRBJ1-4; 7 bases map to TRBD1. CDR1 is MNHEY, CDR2 SVGAGI, per germline. V shed 4 bases, J shed 5 bases, and the junction held 4 bases outside the gene matches. There are 14 residues in the CDR3.

The chain employs TRBV2 and TRBJ1-6, with a weak D call TRBD1 (5 bases). This CDR3 comprises 14 residues. V lost 7 bases and J 9 bases, leaving 16 bases between the germline ends. CDR1 is SNHLY, CDR2 FYNNEI, per germline. CDR3 protein: CASKSNLGGSPLHF. CDR3 nucleotides: TGTGCCAGCAAATCGAACCTCGGGGGTTCACCCCTCCACTTT.

This chain links TRBV29-1 with TRBJ2-5; D ambiguous. The end of the DNA fits TRBJ2-7 better, so the J call may be wrong. This CDR3 is built from 12 residues. Germline CDR1 is SQVTM and CDR2 is ANQGSEA. In DNA form, the CDR3 reads TGCAGCGTAGCTAATAATCGATACGAGCAGTACTTC. This gives the protein CSVANNRYEQYF.

This clone was observed once. The rearrangement uses TRBV7-8 and TRBJ1-2, with D perhaps matching TRBD1 (6 bases). The CDR3 loop spans 14 amino acids. CDR1 is SGHVS, CDR2 FQNEAQ, per germline. Trimming removed 4 bases at V and 4 bases at J, with 13 bases between. Here the CDR3 DNA reads TGTGCCAGCAGCTCGACGACAGGACCCTATGGCTACACCTTC. It yields the protein CASSSTTGPYGYTF.

The rearrangement links TRBV7-9 to TRBJ2-7, with TRBD1 identical over 10 bases. The CDR3 loop spans 17 amino acids. The V gene end was trimmed by 4 bases and the J gene end by 2 bases; junction bases not matched to a gene: 11. Germline CDR1 and CDR2: SEHNR and FQNEAQ (reference sequence). The CDR3 spells CASSSRDRGPLTYEQYF. In DNA form, the CDR3 reads TGTGCCAGCAGCTCCAGGGACAGGGGACCCTTAACCTACGAGCAGTACTTC.

The genes are TRBV11-2 and TRBJ2-7, with D unclear. V lost 4 bases, J lost 6 bases, and 13 bases lay in between. CDR3 length: 13 amino acids. Germline V gene sequence: CDR1 SGHAT, CDR2 FQNNGV. Written as DNA, the CDR3 is TGTGCCAGCAGCTCCCGACATGAAGGCGAGCAGTACTTC. Amino acids: CASSSRHEGEQYF.

The table lists this clone with a few counts. The V gene is TRBV6-5, the J gene TRBJ2-5; 12 positions match TRBD2. CDR1 and CDR2 (germline): MNHEY, SVGAGI. V was clipped by 4 bases and J by 1 base; unmatched bases: 4. CDR3 size: 16 residues. The CDR3 sequence is CASSLTSGRPQETQYF. The CDR3 region has the DNA TGTGCCAGCAGTTTGACTAGCGGGAGACCCCAAGAGACCCAGTACTTC.

The chain combines TRBV9 with TRBJ1-3; 7 bases match TRBD1. Losses at the gene ends were 3 bases for V and 4 bases for J; bases not matched to a gene: 10. CDR3 length equals 16 residues. Germline-derived CDR1 and CDR2 are SGDLS and YYNGEE. The CDR3, as DNA: TGTGCCAGCAGCGCCTTGACAGGGCTGGGCGGAAACACCATATATTTT. This gives the protein CASSALTGLGGNTIYF.

For the CDR3, the DNA is TGTGCCAGCAGCCCGGTACCACTAGCGGGAGGGTCCTACGAGCAGTACTTC. It encodes CASSPVPLAGGSYEQYF. V usage is TRBV7-2 and J usage is TRBJ2-7, with 13 bases matching TRBD2. This CDR3 is built from 17 residues. The germline CDR1 and CDR2 sequences are SGHTA and FQGNSA. V lost 5 bases and J lost 1; bases outside the gene matches: 8.

V usage is TRBV19 and J usage is TRBJ2-1; D is uncertain. The V end was cut by 7 bases, the J end by 3 bases, with 4 bases between. The CDR3 runs 11 residues. Per the germline V gene, CDR1 is LNHDA and CDR2 is SQIVND (reference sequence). CDR3 coding DNA: TGTGCCAGTACCTACTACAATGAGCAGTTCTTC. Protein sequence: CASTYYNEQFF.

The chain combines TRBV5-1 with TRBJ2-7, with D possibly TRBD1 on 5 matching bases. The CDR3 loop spans 16 amino acids. The V and J ends lost 4 bases and 2 bases respectively, with 19 bases between them. Germline V gene data show CDR1 as SGHRS and CDR2 as YFSETQ. The CDR3, as DNA: TGCGCCAGCAGCCAAGCTGCAGTCTCAGGGCCCTACGAGCAGTACTTC. It translates to CASSQAAVSGPYEQYF.

The chain combines TRBV7-2 with TRBJ2-1; D gene uncertain. V was trimmed by 5 bases and J by 2 bases, leaving 7 bases between them. Germline CDR1 and CDR2: SGHTA and FQGNSA. The CDR3 spans 13 residues. The CDR3: CASSPLPYNEQFF. The CDR3 bases are TGTGCCAGCAGCCCGCTACCCTACAATGAGCAGTTCTTC.

The V and J genes are TRBV29-1 and TRBJ2-7; D not resolved. From germline, CDR1 is SQVTM and CDR2 ANQGSEA. V was shortened by 1 base and J by 2 bases, with 12 bases between the two germline ends. This CDR3 is 14 amino acids long. CDR3 in amino acids: CSVEVGLHPYEQYF. Here the CDR3 DNA reads TGCAGCGTTGAAGTGGGCCTTCACCCCTACGAGCAGTACTTC.

The sample holds one count of this clone. V usage is TRBV14 and J usage is TRBJ1-1, with 10 nucleotides matching TRBD1. There are 20 residues in the CDR3. Germline assignment: CDR1 SGHDN and CDR2 FVKESK. V was pared by 4 bases and J by 0 bases, with 17 bases of the junction left unmatched. The CDR3: CASSPGGDRGRVGVNTEAFF. The CDR3 nucleotides are TGTGCCAGCAGCCCCGGAGGGGACAGGGGAAGAGTGGGGGTGAACACTGAAGCTTTCTTT.

This clone was observed a handful of times. V usage is TRBV9 and J usage is TRBJ2-7; 8 bases map to TRBD1. Germline loops: CDR1 SGDLS, CDR2 YYNGEE. The J segment lost 1 base and the V segment lost 2 bases, leaving 5 bases of the junction unmatched. The CDR3 covers 15 residues. In DNA form, the CDR3 reads TGTGCCAGCAGCGTGGGCGGGACAGGTTCCTACGAGCAGTACTTC. Amino acids: CASSVGGTGSYEQYF. The whole variable domain, filled in from reference TRBV9 and TRBJ2-7, reads DSGVTQTPKHLITATGQRVTLRCSPRSGDLSVYWYQQSLDQGLQFLIQYYNGEERAKGNILERFSAQQFPDLHSELNLSSLELGDSALYFCASSVGGTGSYEQYFGPGTRLTVT.

The chain is built from TRBV29-1 and TRBJ1-1, with 10 bases that match TRBD1. The CDR3 runs 15 residues. The V gene's germline CDR1 is SQVTM and CDR2 ANQGSEA. With V trimmed by 5 bases and J by 1 base, 7 bases remained unmatched. The CDR3 here is CSVLDRGPENTEAFF. The CDR3 DNA is TGCAGCGTTCTTGACAGGGGGCCTGAGAACACTGAAGCTTTCTTT.

The rearrangement uses TRBV7-8 and TRBJ1-3; maybe TRBD1 (5 bases). Germline CDR1 is SGHVS and CDR2 is FQNEAQ. V lost 1 base and J 1 base, leaving 5 bases between the germline ends. CDR3 length: 14 amino acids. CDR3 in DNA: TGTGCCAGCAGCTTAGGACAGTCTGGAAACACCATATATTTT. Encoded protein: CASSLGQSGNTIYF. Variable domain in full (rest from reference TRBV7-8 and TRBJ1-3): GAGVSQSPRYKVAKRGQDVALRCDPISGHVSLFWYQQALGQGPEFLTYFQNEAQLDKSGLPSDRFFAERPEGSVSTLKIQRTQQEDSAVYLCASSLGQSGNTIYFGEGSWLTVV.

In the case of this clone: At one end, the junction sequence differs from germline, possibly due to a read error. This rearrangement joins TRBV19 to TRBJ2-3; 7 nucleotides line up with TRBD2. The CDR3 runs to 14 residues. Germline assignment: CDR1 LNHDA and CDR2 SQIVND (reference sequence). CDR3: CASSIGGGPDAQYF. Written as DNA, the CDR3 is TGTGCCAGTAGTATCGGGGGAGGGCCAGATGCGCAGTATTTT.